Listed below are T cell receptor beta chains from one sample, sequenced in a study of blood T cell repertoires in COVID-19. Clones were read by immunoSEQ multiplex PCR, and TCRdb kept only the in-frame ones, dropping some. Here the sample spans about 85,000 clones, around 90% being singletons. The sequenced sample consisted of peripheral blood. The receptors stem from a man aged 50-59 years with acute or convalescent COVID-19. CDR3s include the opening cysteine and the closing phenylalanine or tryptophan. The D gene is left open where the match is weak. Part of the rows lack a size; the others show once, few, many or a class for expanded clones.

NA,TRBV10-3,TRBJ1-1,NA,CATKTSGGNTEAFF,TGTGCCACCAAGACCAGCGGAGGGAACACTGAAGCTTTCTTT
NA,TRBV11-2,TRBJ1-1,NA,CASSFGLNTEAFF,TGTGCCAGCAGCTTCGGGTTGAACACTGAAGCTTTCTTT
TRBD2,TRBV27,TRBJ2-7,NA,CASSPRSGRGPYEQYF,TGTGCCAGCAGTCCCCGTAGCGGGAGGGGACCCTACGAGCAGTACTTC
TRBD1,TRBV27,TRBJ2-6,NA,CASSGQGATGANVLTF,TGTGCCAGCAGCGGACAGGGGGCTACTGGGGCCAACGTCCTGACTTTC
TRBD2,TRBV5-6,TRBJ2-3,NA,CASSRRGGSTDTQYF,TGTGCCAGCAGTCGGCGCGGGGGTAGCACAGATACGCAGTATTTT
NA,TRBV28,TRBJ1-6,few,CASTPSSTYNSPLHF,TGTGCCAGCACCCCCTCCTCGACATATAATTCACCCCTCCACTTT
NA,TRBV9,TRBJ2-4,NA,CASSVGRGKGIQYF,TGTGCCAGCAGCGTAGGGCGAGGGAAGGGCATTCAGTACTTC
TRBD2,TRBV3-1/TRBV3-2,TRBJ2-1,NA,CASSQEPSGTYNEQFF,TGTGCCAGCAGCCAAGAACCTAGCGGAACCTACAATGAGCAGTTCTTC
TRBD2,TRBV11-2,TRBJ2-3,NA,CASSLGGLAGGPGVDTQYF,TGTGCCAGCAGCTTAGGCGGACTAGCGGGAGGGCCAGGAGTAGATACGCAGTATTTT
NA,TRBV9,TRBJ2-5,NA,CASSVGRSEQETQYF,TGTGCCAGCAGCGTAGGCAGGTCCGAACAAGAGACCCAGTACTTC
TRBD2,TRBV7-2,TRBJ2-1,NA,CAIYSGGWFQEQFF,TGTGCCATTTATAGCGGGGGGTGGTTTCAGGAGCAGTTCTTC
TRBD1,TRBV7-2,TRBJ1-2,NA,CASSSGTAYGYTF,TGTGCCAGCAGCTCCGGGACAGCCTATGGCTACACCTTC
TRBD2,TRBV4-2,TRBJ2-5,NA,CASSQSPYSGGQETQYF,TGTGCCAGCAGCCAATCCCCCTATTCGGGGGGGCAAGAGACCCAGTACTTC
TRBD1,TRBV7-9,TRBJ2-4,NA,CASSWGQGLAKNIQYF,TGTGCCAGCAGCTGGGGACAGGGCCTAGCCAAAAACATTCAGTACTTC
NA,TRBV2,TRBJ1-5,NA,CASSVGYRGNQPQHF,TGTGCCAGCAGTGTGGGGTATAGAGGGAATCAGCCCCAGCATTTT
TRBD2,TRBV30,TRBJ2-1,once,CAWTRTSGYNEQFF,TGTGCCTGGACGCGGACTAGCGGTTACAATGAGCAGTTCTTC
TRBD2,TRBV13,TRBJ2-7,once,CASSPGLAPPEGVEQYF,TGTGCCAGCAGCCCCGGACTAGCGCCTCCAGAAGGGGTCGAGCAGTACTTC
NA,TRBV2,TRBJ2-1,NA,CASSEDTGHEQFF,TGTGCCAGCAGTGAAGATACAGGGCATGAGCAGTTCTTC
NA,TRBV19,TRBJ1-6,NA,CASSIDEVASPLHF,TGTGCCAGTAGTATCGACGAGGTCGCGTCACCCCTCCACTTT
TRBD1,TRBV7-2,TRBJ1-1,NA,CASSTTTGVVAFF,TGTGCCAGCAGCACGACAACAGGGGTGGTGGCTTTCTTT
TRBD1,TRBV19,TRBJ1-6,NA,CASSSRTGLTDSPLHF,TGTGCCAGTAGTTCCCGGACAGGGTTGACAGATTCACCCCTCCACTTT
NA,TRBV5-1,TRBJ1-1,NA,CASSFGTPNTEAFF,TGCGCCAGCAGCTTCGGGACACCCAACACTGAAGCTTTCTTT
TRBD1,TRBV2,TRBJ2-3,NA,CASSGRQGPTTDTQYF,TGTGCCAGCAGTGGACGACAGGGACCCACCACAGATACGCAGTATTTT
TRBD2,TRBV3-1/TRBV3-2,TRBJ2-5,NA,CASSPPGGGKETQYF,TGTGCCAGCAGCCCCCCCGGGGGGGGCAAAGAGACCCAGTACTTC
TRBD1,TRBV5-1,TRBJ1-4,NA,CASSLDRGSEKLFF,TGCGCCAGCAGCTTGGACAGGGGTTCTGAAAAACTGTTTTTT
NA,TRBV27,TRBJ1-1,NA,CASSARRGSTEAFF,TGTGCCAGCAGTGCACGTAGGGGAAGCACTGAAGCTTTCTTT
NA,TRBV7-9,TRBJ2-5,NA,CASSIAGLFGETQYF,TGTGCCAGCAGCATAGCAGGACTGTTCGGAGAGACCCAGTACTTC
TRBD2,TRBV6-2/TRBV6-3,TRBJ2-3,NA,CASSPRGSGFTDTQYF,TGTGCCAGCAGCCCCCGGGGTAGCGGGTTCACAGATACGCAGTATTTT
NA,TRBV29-1,TRBJ1-1,NA,CSAATGGNTEAFF,TGCAGCGCCGCAACGGGTGGGAACACTGAAGCTTTCTTT
NA,TRBV3-1/TRBV3-2,TRBJ2-7,NA,CASSQMRSNEQYF,TGTGCCAGCAGCCAAATGCGATCTAATGAGCAGTACTTC
TRBD1,TRBV25-1,TRBJ1-4,NA,CASSPPPGTGDEKLFF,TGTGCCAGCAGCCCACCCCCCGGGACAGGGGATGAAAAACTGTTTTTT
TRBD1,TRBV28,TRBJ1-5,NA,CASRSGQGYSNQPQHF,TGTGCCAGCAGATCGGGACAGGGATATAGCAATCAGCCCCAGCATTTT
NA,TRBV11-2,TRBJ2-3,NA,CASSQIGGGAGGDTQYF,TGTGCCAGCAGCCAAATCGGAGGAGGGGCAGGGGGAGATACGCAGTATTTT
NA,TRBV5-1,TRBJ1-4,NA,CASSPTGATNEKLFF,TGCGCCAGCAGCCCGACGGGTGCAACTAATGAAAAACTGTTTTTT
TRBD1,TRBV9,TRBJ1-4,NA,CASSSLTGVGEKLFF,TGTGCCAGCAGCTCTCTGACAGGGGTAGGGGAAAAACTGTTTTTT
TRBD1,TRBV15,TRBJ1-4,NA,CATSRDGTGREKLFF,TGTGCCACCAGCAGAGATGGGACAGGGCGCGAAAAACTGTTTTTT
NA,TRBV7-3,TRBJ1-1,NA,CASSFGRVGAFF,TGTGCCAGCAGCTTTGGCCGGGTTGGGGCTTTCTTT
TRBD2,TRBV2,TRBJ2-1,NA,CASSGGRAKNEQFF,TGTGCCAGCAGTGGCGGGAGGGCGAAGAATGAGCAGTTCTTC
NA,TRBV7-2,TRBJ2-7,NA,CASSLGASRLYEQYF,TGTGCCAGCAGCTTAGGGGCATCCCGCCTTTACGAGCAGTACTTC
TRBD2,TRBV5-1,TRBJ2-3,NA,CASSLRPVAGGRDTQYF,TGCGCCAGCAGCCTCCGACCTGTAGCGGGGGGCCGGGATACGCAGTATTTT
NA,TRBV5-1,TRBJ2-2,once,CASSLNQGQPSNTGELFF,TGCGCCAGCAGCTTGAATCAAGGACAGCCGTCGAACACCGGGGAGCTGTTTTTT
NA,TRBV27,TRBJ1-1,once,CASSAASRVNTEAFF,TGTGCCAGCAGTGCGGCATCCAGGGTGAACACTGAAGCTTTCTTT
NA,TRBV5-1,TRBJ2-2,NA,CASSLEGGSTGELFF,TGCGCCAGCAGCTTGGAAGGGGGTTCCACCGGGGAGCTGTTTTTT
TRBD1,TRBV7-8,TRBJ2-5,NA,CASSSDRAQETQYF,TGTGCCAGCAGCTCAGACAGGGCCCAAGAGACCCAGTACTTC
NA,TRBV30,TRBJ2-4,NA,CAWGSKNIQYF,TGTGCCTGGGGGAGCAAAAACATTCAGTACTTC
NA,TRBV21-1,TRBJ2-6,once,CASSKAGGSGANVLTF,TGTGCCAGCAGCAAAGCAGGAGGCTCTGGGGCCAACGTCCTGACTTTC
TRBD1,TRBV6-5,TRBJ2-7,NA,CASSLTGTYEQYF,TGTGCCAGCAGTCTGACAGGGACCTACGAGCAGTACTTC
NA,TRBV11-2,TRBJ2-1,NA,CASSLVDNYNEQFF,TGTGCCAGCAGCTTAGTGGACAACTACAATGAGCAGTTCTTC
TRBD2,TRBV27,TRBJ2-7,NA,CASSEIAGVHEQYF,TGTGCCAGCAGCGAAATAGCGGGAGTCCACGAGCAGTACTTC
NA,TRBV12-3/TRBV12-4,TRBJ1-2,NA,CASSFGDGYTF,TGTGCCAGCAGTTTCGGGGATGGCTACACCTTC
NA,TRBV6-1,TRBJ2-1,NA,CASSEGPAYNEQFF,TGTGCCAGCAGTGAAGGTCCGGCCTACAATGAGCAGTTCTTC
NA,TRBV4-1,TRBJ2-3,NA,CASSPGQTFGDTQYF,TGCGCCAGCAGCCCCGGACAGACCTTCGGAGATACGCAGTATTTT
NA,TRBV12-3/TRBV12-4,TRBJ2-3,NA,CASSPSGSDTQYF,TGTGCCAGCAGTCCTTCGGGGTCAGATACGCAGTATTTT